One and the same sample provided the 9 T cell receptor beta chains below, sequenced in a study of CD8+CD57+ T cells in acquired aplastic anemia. For CDR3 and TCR beta VDJ profiling, genomic DNA was the template used. TCRdb re-called the reads with MiXCR, one entry per CDR3 protein. Of about 400,000 distinct CDR3 sequences listed, under 80% were seen once; the top ten hold under 5%. Source material: sorted CD4+, CD8+, or CD8+CD57+ T cells (not recorded which) from PBMCs. These receptor sequences come from a human donor in good health, serving as a control.

This clonotype was seen repeatedly, ten times or more. This sequence joins TRBV6-1 and TRBJ1-2; 8 positions agree with TRBD1. Per germline, CDR1 MNHNS and CDR2 SASEGT. V was pared by 3 bases and J by 4 bases, with 7 bases of the junction left unmatched. The CDR3 totals 15 residues. The CDR3 here is CASSETGVLGYGYTF. For the CDR3, the DNA is TGTGCCAGCAGTGAGACAGGGGTTCTCGGCTATGGCTACACCTTC.

On this clonotype itself: Compared with germline, one end of the junction differs, possibly owing to a read error. The chain recombines TRBV9 with TRBJ1-2, with D maybe TRBD1 (5 bases). CDR1 SGDLS and CDR2 YYNGEE come from the germline V gene. The CDR3 covers 14 residues. The CDR3 sequence: CASRLGELAYGYAF. The CDR3, as DNA: TGTGCCAGCAGGTTAGGGGAGTTAGCATATGGCTATGCCTTC.

This clonotype has at least ten counts. At one end, the junction sequence differs from germline, possibly due to a read error. The chain carries TRBV7-7 and TRBJ2-1, with 7 bases fitting TRBD1. Germline V gene lookup returns CDR1 SSHAT and CDR2 FNYEAQ (reference sequence). The CDR3 has 15 amino acids. In DNA form, the CDR3 reads TGTGCTAGCAGCTTAACCGGGACAGTCAACAATGAGCAGTTCTTC. Translation gives CASSLTGTVNNEQFF.

The chain couples TRBV7-8 to TRBJ2-5, with D maybe TRBD2 (6 bases). The CDR3 consists of 14 residues. CDR1 and CDR2 (germline): SGHVS, FQNEAQ. Trimming took off 8 bases at V and 2 bases at J, with 15 bases between the two ends. This CDR3 reads CASGLGSGQETQYF. The CDR3 DNA sequence: TGTGCCAGCGGCCTTGGGAGCGGGCAAGAGACCCAGTACTTC. Looking up the rest from reference TRBV7-8 and TRBJ2-5 gives the full variable domain: GAGVSQSPRYKVAKRGQDVALRCDPISGHVSLFWYQQALGQGPEFLTYFQNEAQLDKSGLPSDRFFAERPEGSVSTLKIQRTQQEDSAVYLCASGLGSGQETQYFGPGTRLLVL.

A remark on this clonotype: The junction does not match germline at one end; this may be a read error. The chain has TRBV15 and TRBJ1-3; perhaps TRBD1 as D (5 bases). The CDR3 contains 15 residues. The V gene's germline CDR1 is LNHNV and CDR2 YYDKDF (reference sequence). CDR3 in amino acids: CATSRQGLSGNTIYF. CDR3 sequence (DNA): TGTGCCACCAGCCGGCAGGGCCTCTCTGGGAACACCATATATTTT.

V is TRBV12-3 or TRBV12-4 and J is TRBJ1-4; TRBD1 matches 10 bases. J was trimmed by 6 bases and V by 5 bases; bases with no gene match: 3. The CDR3 length is 14 residues. The CDR3 DNA reads TGTGCCAGCAGTCGGACAGGGGGGTATGAAAAACTGTTTTTT. It yields the protein CASSRTGGYEKLFF.

The genes are TRBV24-1 and TRBJ1-1, with 7 bases aligning to TRBD2. The J call may be incorrect, as the DNA end agrees better with TRBJ2-5. The CDR3 loop spans 15 amino acids. Germline V lookup: CDR1 KGHDR, CDR2 SFDVKD. CDR3 sequence reads: CATSDRTRCPEAQYF. In DNA form, the CDR3 reads TGTGCCACCAGTGATCGGACTAGATGTCCGGAGGCCCAGTACTTC.

Details on this clonotype: The conserved phenylalanine or tryptophan is not found at the CDR3 terminus, so this likely reflects a read error. The DNA is omitted, as the CDR3 cannot be located on it reliably, and the CDR3 follows TCRdb's listing. The CDR3 spells CASSQPLSRGPTSGYTFGS. The V and J genes are TRBV4-1 and TRBJ2-5; no check of the table's D call, TRBD2, against the DNA was made. The CDR3 totals 19 residues, both ends included. Germline CDR1 MGHRA, CDR2 YSYEKL.

This clonotype appeared a single time. J is TRBJ2-1 and V is TRBV10-3, with 14 bases lining up with TRBD2. Germline V gives CDR1 ENHRY, CDR2 SYGVKD. V was clipped by 10 bases and J by 6 bases; unmatched bases: 8. The CDR3 is 15 amino acids. CDR3 DNA sequence: TGTGCCAGCAGGATGGGGACTAGCGGGGGCAATGAGCAGTTCTTC. Translating gives CASRMGTSGGNEQFF.